The source of this T cell receptor beta chain is a study of technical replicates of blood from a handful of donors. The assay was immunoSEQ multiplex PCR, and TCRdb's table has in-frame clones only and misses some. This table has 90,000 to 100,000 clones, more than 90% appearing once. Germline V gene sequence: CDR1 LNHDA, CDR2 SQIVND (reference sequence). This CDR3 is built from 20 residues. The junction had 15 bases not matched to a gene; V was cut back by 4 bases and J by 3 bases. This clonotype was sampled from a human donor in good health. The specimen sequenced was T cells isolated from PBMCs. The V and J genes are TRBV19 and TRBJ2-2; 12 bases align to TRBD2. The CDR3 reads CASSRSYWTSGIEDTGELFF. The CDR3 DNA reads as TGTGCCAGTAGTAGAAGCTATTGGACTAGCGGGATTGAGGACACCGGGGAGCTGTTTTTT.